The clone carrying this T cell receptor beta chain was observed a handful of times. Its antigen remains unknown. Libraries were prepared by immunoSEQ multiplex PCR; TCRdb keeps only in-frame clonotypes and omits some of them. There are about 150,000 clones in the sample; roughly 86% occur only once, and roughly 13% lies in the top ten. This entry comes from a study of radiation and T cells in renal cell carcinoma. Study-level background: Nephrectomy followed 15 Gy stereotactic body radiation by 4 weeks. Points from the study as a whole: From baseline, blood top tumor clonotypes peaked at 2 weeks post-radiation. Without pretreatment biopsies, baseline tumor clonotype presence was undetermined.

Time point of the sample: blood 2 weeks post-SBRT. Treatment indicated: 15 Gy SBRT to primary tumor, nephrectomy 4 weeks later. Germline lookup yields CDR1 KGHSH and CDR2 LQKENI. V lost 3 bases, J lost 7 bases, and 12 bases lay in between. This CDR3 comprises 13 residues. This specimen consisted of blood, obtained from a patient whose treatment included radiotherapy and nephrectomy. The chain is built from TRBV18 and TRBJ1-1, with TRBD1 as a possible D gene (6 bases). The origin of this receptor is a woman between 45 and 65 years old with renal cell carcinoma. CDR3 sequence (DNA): TGTGCCAGCTCACCGGTGGGACACCTTGAAGCTTTCTTT. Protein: CASSPVGHLEAFF.